Each of the 9 T cell receptor beta chains below was sequenced from the same sample in a study of cytomegalovirus exposure and HLA in healthy donors. PCR was performed using 60 Vbeta and 13 Jbeta primers. TCRdb's table, derived via immunoSEQ multiplex PCR, lists solely in-frame clones and lacks some. This sample's table reports over 100,000 clones. The sequencing sample was made of PBMCs. The receptor set was obtained from a man in his late teens or twenties in good health and CMV-seronegative.

The genes are TRBV7-9 and TRBJ1-1; 8 nucleotides match TRBD1. V gave up 5 bases and J gave up 3 bases; unmatched junction bases: 11. CDR3 size: 16 residues. Germline loops: CDR1 SEHNR, CDR2 FQNEAQ (reference sequence). In nucleotides, the CDR3 is TGTGCCAGCAGCCCATACGACAGGGGAGTCGACACTGAAGCTTTCTTT. It translates to CASSPYDRGVDTEAFF.

The chain recombines TRBV23-1 with TRBJ1-5, with a weak D call TRBD1 (6 bases). TRBV23-1 is identified as an open reading frame with a role that is uncertain. The CDR3 sequence is 15 residues long. V lost 0 bases and J lost 3, with 9 bases in between. The chain's CDR3 is CASSQSAGDNQPQHF. DNA for the CDR3: TGCGCCAGCAGTCAATCAGCAGGGGACAATCAGCCCCAGCATTTT.

The rearrangement links TRBV11-3 to TRBJ2-1; 9 bases fit TRBD1. Unmatched junction bases numbered 11, after V lost 5 bases and J lost 9 bases. The germline CDR1 and CDR2 sequences are SGHNT and YENEEA. This CDR3 is 15 amino acids long. The CDR3 region has the DNA TGTGCCAGCAGCACAGGGGGCCTTGGTGTAAGTGAGCAGTTCTTC. Translated: CASSTGGLGVSEQFF. The whole variable domain, remainder taken from reference TRBV11-3 and TRBJ2-1, is EAGVVQSPRYKIIEKKQPVAFWCNPISGHNTLYWYLQNLGQGPELLIRYENEEAVDDSQLPKDRFSAERLKGVDSTLKIQPAELGDSAVYLCASSTGGLGVSEQFFGPGTRLTVL.

The chain carries TRBV19 and TRBJ2-3; TRBD2 might be the D (6 bases). CDR3 size: 15 residues. Germline CDR1 reads LNHDA; CDR2 reads SQIVND (reference sequence). V lost 1 base, J lost 1 base, and 9 bases lay in between. The CDR3 region has the DNA TGTGCCAGTAGTATAGGGGGGGAGGGCACAGATACGCAGTATTTT. It encodes CASSIGGEGTDTQYF. The complete variable domain, with remaining parts taken from reference TRBV19 and TRBJ2-3, reads DGGITQSPKYLFRKEGQNVTLSCEQNLNHDAMYWYRQDPGQGLRLIYYSQIVNDFQKGDIAEGYSVSREKKESFPLTVTSAQKNPTAFYLCASSIGGEGTDTQYFGPGTRLTVL.

The rearrangement uses TRBV6-5 and TRBJ1-2, with D perhaps TRBD1 (5 bases). CDR1 and CDR2 (germline): MNHEY, SVGAGI. The germline V and J ends were trimmed by 2 bases and 8 bases, with 6 bases remaining between them. The CDR3 extends over 11 amino acids. The CDR3 loop reads CASSYQGGYTF. The DNA of the CDR3 is TGTGCCAGCAGTTACCAGGGAGGCTACACCTTC.

The V and J genes are TRBV28 and TRBJ2-1, with 11 bases fitting TRBD2. Trimming cost V 6 bases and J 2 bases; bases outside gene matches: 6. The CDR3 contains 16 residues. Germline assignment: CDR1 MDHEN and CDR2 SYDVKM. CDR3 residues: CASSLSGGVPYNEQFF. In DNA form, the CDR3 reads TGTGCCAGCAGCCTTAGCGGGGGGGTTCCCTACAATGAGCAGTTCTTC.

The CDR3 DNA follows: TGTGCCAGTAGTATAGGGGCGGGGGCTGGAGGGCAGCCCCAGCATTTT. Protein product: CASSIGAGAGGQPQHF. This chain links TRBV19 with TRBJ1-5; weak D call: TRBD1 (6 bases). The V end lost 1 base, the J end lost 7 bases, and 17 bases lay between the germline ends. This CDR3 is 16 amino acids long. Germline V CDR1 and CDR2: LNHDA, SQIVND (reference sequence).

The chain has TRBV7-3 and TRBJ2-2; a possible D gene is TRBD2 (5 bases). Germline lookup yields CDR1 SGHTA and CDR2 FQGTGA. V dropped 4 bases and J dropped 4 bases, with 13 bases sitting between them. CDR3 length: 15 residues. CDR3 sequence: CASSSPDRGTGELFF. The DNA for the CDR3 is TGTGCCAGCAGCTCGCCGGACCGGGGCACCGGGGAGCTGTTTTTT.

This chain links TRBV6-5 with TRBJ1-3, with TRBD1 as a possible D gene (5 bases). The germline V gene encodes CDR1 MNHEY and CDR2 SVGAGI. The V end lost 6 bases, the J end lost 0 bases, and 12 bases lay between the germline ends. The CDR3 runs 15 residues. The CDR3 DNA follows: TGTGCCAGCAGCTTAACAGGCTACTCTGGAAACACCATATATTTT. It specifies CASSLTGYSGNTIYF.